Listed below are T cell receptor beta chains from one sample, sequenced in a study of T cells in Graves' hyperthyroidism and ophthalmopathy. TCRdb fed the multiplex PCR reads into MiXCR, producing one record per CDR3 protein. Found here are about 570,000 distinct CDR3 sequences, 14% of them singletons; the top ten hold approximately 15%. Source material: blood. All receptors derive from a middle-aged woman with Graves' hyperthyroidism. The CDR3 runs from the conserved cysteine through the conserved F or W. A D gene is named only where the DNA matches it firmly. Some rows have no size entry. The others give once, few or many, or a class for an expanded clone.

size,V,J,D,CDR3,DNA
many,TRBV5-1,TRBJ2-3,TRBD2,CASSLAGGIDTQYF,TGCGCCAGCAGCTTGGCCGGGGGGATAGATACGCAGTATTTT
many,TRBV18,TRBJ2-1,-,CASSPGAASYNEQFF,TGTGCCAGCTCACCGGGGGCAGCCTCCTACAATGAGCAGTTCTTC
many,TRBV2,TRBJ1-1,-,CASRLEYSSNTEAFF,TGTGCCAGCAGATTAGAGTACAGCTCGAACACTGAAGCTTTCTTT
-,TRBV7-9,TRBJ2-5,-,CASKTAQETQYF,TGTGCCAGCAAGACAGCCCAAGAGACCCAGTACTTC
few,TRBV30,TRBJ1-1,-,CAWIHTEAFF,TGTGCCTGGATTCACACTGAAGCTTTCTTT
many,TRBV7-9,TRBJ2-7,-,CASSPPAGKPYEQYF,TGTGCCAGCAGCCCCCCAGCGGGTAAACCCTACGAGCAGTACTTC
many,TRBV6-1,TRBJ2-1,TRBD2,CASSEGTSPNEQFF,TGTGCCAGCAGTGAGGGGACTAGTCCCAATGAGCAGTTCTTC
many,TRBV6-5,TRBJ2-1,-,CASSYGGGMSRNEQFF,TGTGCCAGCAGTTACGGCGGCGGGATGTCAAGGAATGAGCAGTTCTTC
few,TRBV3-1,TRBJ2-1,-,CASSRIIYEQFF,TGTGCCAGCAGCCGGATAATTTATGAGCAGTTCTTC
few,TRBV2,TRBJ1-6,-,CASSRSSSYNSPLHF,TGTGCCAGCAGCCGCAGCAGCTCCTATAATTCACCCCTCCACTTT
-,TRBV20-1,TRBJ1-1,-,CSAGGMGGAGTEAFF,TGCAGTGCTGGAGGCATGGGAGGGGCAGGCACTGAAGCTTTCTTT
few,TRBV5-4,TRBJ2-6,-,CASSSDSLSSGANVLTF,TGTGCCAGCAGCTCAGACAGCCTGAGCTCTGGGGCCAACGTCCTGACTTTC
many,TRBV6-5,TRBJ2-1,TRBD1,CASSYTGGFSSYNEQFF,TGTGCCAGCAGTTACACAGGGGGCTTCAGCTCCTACAATGAGCAGTTCTTC
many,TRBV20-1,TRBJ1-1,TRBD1,CSARQGGGGTEAFF,TGCAGTGCTAGGCAGGGGGGAGGGGGAACTGAAGCTTTCTTT
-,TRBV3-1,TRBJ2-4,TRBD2,CASTPGGRDKNIQYF,TGTGCCAGCACCCCGGGTGGGAGGGACAAAAACATTCAGTACTTC
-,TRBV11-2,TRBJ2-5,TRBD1,CASSPSRQGVGETQYF,TGTGCCAGCAGCCCCTCCCGACAGGGGGTTGGGGAGACCCAGTACTTC
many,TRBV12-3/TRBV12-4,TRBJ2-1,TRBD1,CASSPGQSNNEQFF,TGTGCCAGCAGTCCGGGACAGAGTAACAATGAGCAGTTCTTC
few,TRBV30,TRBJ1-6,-,CAWRGKDSYNSPLHF,TGTGCCTGGAGGGGGAAAGACTCCTATAATTCACCCCTCCACTTT
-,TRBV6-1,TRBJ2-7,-,CASSEPSMVYEQYF,TGTGCCAGCAGTGAGCCATCGATGGTTTACGAGCAGTACTTC
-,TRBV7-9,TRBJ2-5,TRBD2,CASSPRLAGEYLETQYF,TGTGCCAGCAGCCCGAGACTAGCGGGAGAGTACCTGGAGACCCAGTACTTC
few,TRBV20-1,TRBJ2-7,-,CSARDQGYPLYEQYF,TGCAGTGCTAGAGATCAGGGGTACCCCCTCTACGAGCAGTACTTC
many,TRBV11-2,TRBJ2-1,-,CASSALVRKVDEQFF,TGTGCCAGCAGCGCACTAGTAAGAAAGGTAGATGAGCAGTTCTTC
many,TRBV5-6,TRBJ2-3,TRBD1,CASSRDRGPDTQYF,TGTGCCAGCAGCAGAGACAGGGGGCCAGATACGCAGTATTTT
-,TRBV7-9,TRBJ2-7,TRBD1,CASRPLTGEEYF,TGTGCCAGCAGACCACTGACAGGGGAGGAGTACTTC
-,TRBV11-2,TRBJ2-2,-,CASSRPQDLQGGELFF,TGTGCCAGCAGCCGCCCCCAGGACTTACAGGGCGGGGAGCTGTTTTTT
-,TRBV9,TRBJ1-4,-,CASSIDGPNEKLFF,TGTGCCAGCAGTATCGACGGCCCAAATGAAAAACTGTTTTTT
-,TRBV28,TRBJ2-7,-,CASRQTRVGGEQYF,TGTGCCAGCAGACAGACTAGAGTCGGAGGGGAGCAGTACTTC